This is a list of T cell receptor beta chains from one sample in a study of T cells after posttransplantation cyclophosphamide. Profiled with immunoSEQ multiplex PCR; TCRdb holds only in-frame clones, not every one. The sample records around 40,000 clones, roughly 91% being singletons. Sequencing used PBMCs, obtained about 64 days after allogeneic stem cell transplant with posttransplant cyclophosphamide. These receptors were collected from a male patient over 55 who received an allogeneic stem cell transplant from a related donor and was CMV-positive. The graft donor may have contributed some T cells. Each CDR3 is given without its conserved first and last residue.

cdr3_aa j_call v_call
ASSPGGSSYNEQF TRBJ2-1 TRBV7-8
ASSDPGSNQPQH TRBJ1-5 TRBV6-1
ASQNGQSMNTEAF TRBJ1-1 TRBV27
ASSVVGLAGGNEQF TRBJ2-1 TRBV9
ASSLGTAGDTQY TRBJ2-3 TRBV11-2
ASKGQINTDTQY TRBJ2-3 TRBV5-1
AGGRGGSEQY TRBJ2-7 TRBV30
ASSREPIRDT TRBJ1-2 TRBV18
ASQGGRLYGYT TRBJ1-2 TRBV19
ASSEAGRGGGEAF TRBJ1-1 TRBV6-1
ASRARTGVTGANVLT TRBJ2-6 TRBV28
ASGWGQDSPLH TRBJ1-6 TRBV7-9
ASSMGTGHTGELF TRBJ2-2 TRBV19
ASSRTGNTEAF TRBJ1-1 TRBV4-1
ASSGQAPGNTIY TRBJ1-3 TRBV19
ASSSGSGTDTQY TRBJ2-3 TRBV5-8
ASSQDGGTGELF TRBJ2-2 TRBV4-1
ASFSGGANYGYT TRBJ1-2 TRBV6-1
ASSTGTGGSLYGYT TRBJ1-2 TRBV28
AWTQDRGQEAF TRBJ1-1 TRBV30
ASSIRDRGNYGYT TRBJ1-2 TRBV19
ASSLRQGAYTEAF TRBJ1-1 TRBV27
AIEGEPPHTEAF TRBJ1-1 TRBV10-3
ASSSQVVANTGELF TRBJ2-2 TRBV7-2
ASSPGDYNEQF TRBJ2-1 TRBV11-3
ASRGTGRDEQF TRBJ2-1 TRBV6-5
ASIPSRYGYT TRBJ1-2 TRBV9
ASSFGESYEQY TRBJ2-7 TRBV6-1
ASRPTGMNTEAF TRBJ1-1 TRBV6-5
AYTRGREIGYT TRBJ1-2 TRBV30
ASSRDRDYGYT TRBJ1-2 TRBV19
ASSLSTEGPYEQY TRBJ2-7 TRBV11-2
ASSVALGKTEAF TRBJ1-1 TRBV9
ASSPGQIDYGYT TRBJ1-2 TRBV18
ASATGLADDTQY TRBJ2-3 TRBV12-5
ASSATRGSSYEQY TRBJ2-7 TRBV19
ASSLSRGQGRYEQY NA TRBV28
ASSSRDNYGYT TRBJ1-2 TRBV5-4
ASVSGATEAF TRBJ1-1 TRBV6-5
ASRTDMNTEAF TRBJ1-1 TRBV6-1
ASSRQGGSTDTQY TRBJ2-3 TRBV19
ASSGQDC TRBJ1-2 TRBV6-1
ASSHNGQVAYQPQH TRBJ1-5 TRBV5-8
ASSLYRGRWEIGNEKLF TRBJ1-4 TRBV7-9
ASSQAVLRVLSNQPQH TRBJ1-5 TRBV4-1
ASSEERDTETQY TRBJ2-5 TRBV6-1